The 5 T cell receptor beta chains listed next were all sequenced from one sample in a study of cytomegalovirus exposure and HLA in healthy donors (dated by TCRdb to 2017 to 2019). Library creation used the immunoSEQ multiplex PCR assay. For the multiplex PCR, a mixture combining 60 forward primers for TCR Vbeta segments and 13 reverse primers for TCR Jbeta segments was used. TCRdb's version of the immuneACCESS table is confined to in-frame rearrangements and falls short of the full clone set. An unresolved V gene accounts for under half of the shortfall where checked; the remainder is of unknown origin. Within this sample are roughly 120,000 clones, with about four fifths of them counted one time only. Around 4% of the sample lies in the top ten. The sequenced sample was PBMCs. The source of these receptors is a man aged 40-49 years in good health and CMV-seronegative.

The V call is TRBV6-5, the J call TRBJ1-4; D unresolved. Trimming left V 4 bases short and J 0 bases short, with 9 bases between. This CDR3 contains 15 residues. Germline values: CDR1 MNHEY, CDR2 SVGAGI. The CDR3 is CASSSTEATNEKLFF. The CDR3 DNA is TGTGCCAGCAGTTCCACAGAAGCAACTAATGAAAAACTGTTTTTT.

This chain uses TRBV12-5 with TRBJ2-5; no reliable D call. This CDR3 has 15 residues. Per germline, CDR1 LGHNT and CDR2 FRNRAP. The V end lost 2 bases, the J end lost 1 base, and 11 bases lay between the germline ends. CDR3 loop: CASGLLPPSQETQYF. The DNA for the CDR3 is TGTGCTAGTGGTTTGCTACCCCCCTCCCAAGAGACCCAGTACTTC. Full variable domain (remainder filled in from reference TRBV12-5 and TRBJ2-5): DARVTQTPRHKVTEMGQEVTMRCQPILGHNTVFWYRQTMMQGLELLAYFRNRAPLDDSGMPKDRFSAEMPDATLATLKIQPSEPRDSAVYFCASGLLPPSQETQYFGPGTRLLVL.

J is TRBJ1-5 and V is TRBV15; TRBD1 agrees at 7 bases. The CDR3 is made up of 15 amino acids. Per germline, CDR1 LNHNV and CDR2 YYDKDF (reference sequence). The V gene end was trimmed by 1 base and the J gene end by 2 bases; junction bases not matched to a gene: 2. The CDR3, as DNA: TGTGCCACCAGCAGAGCAACAGGGGGCAATCAGCCCCAGCATTTT. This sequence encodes CATSRATGGNQPQHF.

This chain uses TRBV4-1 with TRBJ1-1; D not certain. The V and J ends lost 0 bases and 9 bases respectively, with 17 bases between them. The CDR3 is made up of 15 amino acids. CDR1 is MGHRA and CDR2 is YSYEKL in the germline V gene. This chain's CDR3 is CASSQDETLGIKAFF. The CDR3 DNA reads TGCGCCAGCAGCCAAGATGAAACACTCGGGATAAAAGCTTTCTTT.

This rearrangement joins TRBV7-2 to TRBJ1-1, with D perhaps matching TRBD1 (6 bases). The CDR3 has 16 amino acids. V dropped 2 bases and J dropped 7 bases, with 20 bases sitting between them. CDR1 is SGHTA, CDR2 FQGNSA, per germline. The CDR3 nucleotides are TGTGCCAGCAGCTTAATTGGGGGCCCCCAGAACGGTGAAGCTTTCTTT. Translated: CASSLIGGPQNGEAFF.